The following is a TCR beta chain sequence with its context. The record originates from a study of tumor and adjacent non-tumor tissue in lung cancer. The template was RNA from unsorted bulk tissue. Trimming removed 6 bases from V and 1 base from J, with 12 bases in between. CDR3 size: 14 residues. The V gene's germline CDR1 is MDHEN and CDR2 SYDVKM. The library came from three nested PCR rounds adapted from ARM-PCR protocols. Each CDR3 protein gets one entry after TCRdb re-called the multiplex PCR reads with MiXCR. The sample has over 100,000 distinct CDR3 sequences; around 80% are singletons. The TCR was taken from a woman in her sixties or seventies with non-small cell lung cancer. This sequence joins TRBV28 and TRBJ2-5; D is tentatively TRBD1 or TRBD2 (5 bases each). Sequenced input: lung tumor tissue. In nucleotides, the CDR3 is TGTGCCAGCAGCCGATCAGGGAGCCAAGAGACCCAGTACTTC. Residues: CASSRSGSQETQYF.